These 14 T cell receptor beta chains originate from one sample sequenced in a study of blood T cell repertoires in COVID-19. Method: immunoSEQ multiplex PCR; TCRdb's copy keeps in-frame clones and lacks some. The table records around 210,000 clones, roughly 85% of them present only once. The specimen sequenced was peripheral blood. The source is a man in his fifties or sixties with COVID-19, enrolled during active disease.

The chain employs TRBV6-5 and TRBJ2-7; 7 nucleotides align to TRBD1. The CDR3 is 13 residues long. V was pared by 7 bases and J by 3 bases, with 6 bases of the junction left unmatched. CDR1 and CDR2 (germline): MNHEY, SVGAGI. The CDR3 DNA reads TGTGCCAGCATGGGGACAGAGAGCTACGAGCAGTACTTC. Residues: CASMGTESYEQYF.

The rearrangement uses TRBV7-2 and TRBJ1-1; D gene ambiguous. The CDR3 contains 13 residues. The germline V gene encodes CDR1 SGHTA and CDR2 FQGNSA. The ends were cut back, 7 bases at V and 0 bases at J, with 9 bases in the middle. CDR3 sequence (DNA): TGTGCCAGCAACTCACTCCTGAACACTGAAGCTTTCTTT. Translation gives CASNSLLNTEAFF. The full variable domain, its missing parts supplied by reference TRBV7-2 and TRBJ1-1, is GAGVSQSPSNKVTEKGKDVELRCDPISGHTALYWYRQSLGQGLEFLIYFQGNSAPDKSGLPSDRFSAERTGGSVSTLTIQRTQQEDSAVYLCASNSLLNTEAFFGQGTRLTVV.

The rearrangement links TRBV7-8 to TRBJ2-3, with 9 positions matching TRBD1. The CDR3 has 14 residues. Germline CDR1 SGHVS, CDR2 FQNEAQ. With 5 bases clipped from V and 11 bases from J, the junction kept 11 bases outside the gene matches. CDR3 loop: CASSRDRGVVQQYF. The CDR3, as DNA: TGTGCCAGCAGCCGAGACAGGGGGGTGGTACAGCAGTATTTT.

The genes are TRBV7-3 and TRBJ2-6; D remains unclear. V lost 1 base and J 0 bases, leaving 13 bases between the germline ends. The CDR3 runs 18 residues. Germline assignment: CDR1 SGHTA and CDR2 FQGTGA. CDR3 bases: TGTGCCAGCAGCTTAAGCGGCAGTGCCTACTCTGGGGCCAACGTCCTGACTTTC. Translation gives CASSLSGSAYSGANVLTF.

V and J are TRBV30 and TRBJ2-7, with TRBD2 as a possible D gene (5 bases). The germline V gene has CDR1 GTSNPN and CDR2 SVGIG (reference sequence). The length of the CDR3 is 12 residues. Trimming stripped 0 bases from V and 4 bases from J, with 7 bases between. The CDR3 coding sequence is TGTGCCTGGAGTGTACGCGGGTACGAGCAGTACTTC. Its translation is CAWSVRGYEQYF. The full variable domain, completed using reference TRBV30 and TRBJ2-7, is SQTIHQWPATLVQPVGSPLSLECTVEGTSNPNLYWYRQAAGRGLQLLFYSVGIGQISSEVPQNLSASRPQDRQFILSSKKLLLSDSGFYLCAWSVRGYEQYFGPGTRLTVT.

The chain couples TRBV19 to TRBJ1-6, with TRBD1 matching 8 bases. V dropped 3 bases and J dropped 6; count of bases not matched to a gene: 7. Germline CDR1 and CDR2: LNHDA and SQIVND (reference sequence). CDR3 length: 16 residues. CDR3 sequence (DNA): TGTGCCAGTAGTATTGGACAGGGTAGAGCTAATTCACCCCTCCACTTT. The encoded protein is CASSIGQGRANSPLHF.

The rearrangement joins TRBV2 to TRBJ1-1; unclear D gene. The V end lost 2 bases, the J end lost 1 base, and 2 bases lay between the germline ends. Germline V gene lookup returns CDR1 SNHLY and CDR2 FYNNEI. The CDR3 length is 12 residues. CDR3 protein: CASSEQNTEAFF. Here the CDR3 DNA reads TGTGCCAGCAGTGAACAGAACACTGAAGCTTTCTTT.

The chain combines TRBV20-1 with TRBJ2-7, with D unclear. There are 12 residues in the CDR3. Germline lookup yields CDR1 DFQATT and CDR2 SNEGSKA (reference sequence). The V end lost 3 bases, the J end lost 0 bases, and 6 bases lay between the germline ends. CDR3 nucleotides: TGCAGTGCTAGTATTCTCTCCTACGAGCAGTACTTC. Translated, it gives CSASILSYEQYF.

This sequence joins TRBV5-4 and TRBJ2-3; 14 bases are shared with TRBD2. V lost 0 bases and J lost 2; bases outside the gene matches: 5. In germline, CDR1 is SGHNT, CDR2 YYREEE (reference sequence). The CDR3 sequence is 18 residues long. CDR3 sequence (DNA): TGTGCCAGCAGCTTGGCCGGGACTAGCGGGGGCAACACAGATACGCAGTATTTT. It translates to CASSLAGTSGGNTDTQYF.

This clone was counted only a few times. The chain is built from TRBV2 and TRBJ2-4, with 8 bases that match TRBD2. Germline V gene lookup returns CDR1 SNHLY and CDR2 FYNNEI. CDR3 size: 15 residues. The junction had 15 bases not matched to a gene; V was cut back by 8 bases and J by 9 bases. The CDR3 nucleotides read TGTGCCAGCTGCGGACTAGCCGGTTCCTCTGGCATTCAGTACTTC. Its translation is CASCGLAGSSGIQYF.

The rearrangement links TRBV18 to TRBJ2-1, with 11 bases aligning to TRBD1. In germline, CDR1 is KGHSH, CDR2 LQKENI. The CDR3 totals 15 residues. The J segment lost 6 bases and the V segment lost 2 bases, leaving 3 bases of the junction unmatched. This chain's CDR3 is CASSPGTGGTNEQFF. The CDR3 DNA sequence: TGTGCCAGCTCACCAGGGACAGGGGGGACCAATGAGCAGTTCTTC.

The chain carries TRBV4-2 and TRBJ2-5; 8 bases fit TRBD2. V was pared by 0 bases and J by 5 bases, with 5 bases of the junction left unmatched. Germline V gives CDR1 LGHNA, CDR2 YNFKEQ. CDR3 length: 15 residues. CDR3 amino acids: CASSQDSTSDETQYF. The CDR3 bases are TGTGCCAGCAGCCAAGATTCGACTAGCGATGAGACCCAGTACTTC.

The chain has TRBV20-1 and TRBJ2-7, with 9 bases lining up with TRBD2. This CDR3 has 15 residues. J gave up 7 bases and V 3 bases, and 13 bases lay outside the gene matches. Germline-derived CDR1 and CDR2 are DFQATT and SNEGSKA (reference sequence). The CDR3 is CSASYGWAAGGEQYF. Here the CDR3 DNA reads TGCAGTGCTAGTTACGGGTGGGCAGCGGGGGGTGAGCAGTACTTC.

The chain recombines TRBV7-9 with TRBJ2-7; TRBD1 is a possible D gene (6 bases). The CDR3 length is 15 residues. V lost 3 bases and J lost 1, with 13 bases in between. Germline CDR1 is SEHNR and CDR2 is FQNEAQ (reference sequence). DNA for the CDR3: TGTGCCAGCAGCTTGGCCAGGGGCATTTCCTACGAGCAGTACTTC. It encodes CASSLARGISYEQYF.